This T cell receptor (beta chain) was captured in a study of technical replicates of blood from several donors. The assay was immunoSEQ multiplex PCR, and TCRdb's table has in-frame clones only and misses some. Found here are about 94,000 clones, 95% of them singletons; the top ten hold around 0.21%. Germline CDR1 reads SNHLY; CDR2 reads FYNNEI. Unmatched junction bases numbered 6, after V lost 5 bases and J lost 9 bases. This CDR3 has 14 residues. The clonotype originates from a human donor in good health. Sequenced: T cells isolated from PBMCs. This rearrangement joins TRBV2 to TRBJ2-5, with 13 bases lining up with TRBD2. The CDR3 DNA is TGTGCCAGCAGTCAGGGACTAGCGGGGCCGGCCCAGTACTTC. Encoded protein: CASSQGLAGPAQYF.